This paragraph reports one T cell receptor (beta chain). Its target is not known. A single record per CDR3 protein comes from TCRdb applying MiXCR to the 5' RACE reads. The sample yields roughly 670,000 distinct CDR3 sequences, 15% to 20% seen once. The CDR3 totals 14 residues. Germline CDR1 and CDR2: ENHRY and SYGVKD. The J segment lost 6 bases and the V segment lost 3 bases, leaving 7 bases of the junction unmatched. The data were obtained in a study of CD8 T cells in ankylosing spondylitis. Study-wide points: As reported, disease-linked clones showed significant enrichment in matched ankylosing spondylitis synovial fluid. Some motif variants were previously reported in reactive arthritis synovial fluid and blood. Typical of ankylosing spondylitis blood, it appeared, was a TCR beta motif of eight highly homologous variants.

The sequence derives from a male donor with ankylosing spondylitis. The material sequenced was blood, either unsorted or a sorted T cell fraction (not recorded which). V usage is TRBV10-3 and J usage is TRBJ1-2, with 7 nucleotides matching TRBD1. The CDR3 here is CAISDHNRGDGYTF. The DNA of the CDR3 is TGTGCCATCAGTGATCACAACAGGGGAGATGGCTACACCTTC.